One and the same sample provided the 26 T cell receptor beta chains below, sequenced in a study of T cell responses to AZD1222 COVID-19 vaccine. Generated by immunoSEQ multiplex PCR, the TCRdb table keeps only in-frame clones and is missing some. The sample records 100,000 to 150,000 clones, 90% being singletons. This sample comprised peripheral blood, obtained on day 0 of MenACWY control vaccination. The origin of the receptors is an adult in good health.

The chain employs TRBV6-5 and TRBJ2-7, with TRBD1 identical over 7 bases. The V gene end was trimmed by 3 bases and the J gene end by 0 bases; junction bases not matched to a gene: 5. This CDR3 comprises 15 residues. The germline V gene has CDR1 MNHEY and CDR2 SVGAGI. The CDR3 DNA is TGTGCCAGCAGTTATGGGCAGGGGGACTCCTACGAGCAGTACGTC. Protein product: CASSYGQGDSYEQYV.

V is TRBV28 and J is TRBJ1-5; 9 bases match TRBD1. The V and J ends lost 5 bases and 2 bases, in that order; junction bases with no gene match: 7. The CDR3 consists of 16 residues. From germline, CDR1 is MDHEN and CDR2 SYDVKM. CDR3: CASSPSRDRGNQPQHF. As DNA, the CDR3 is TGTGCCAGCAGTCCAAGTAGGGACAGGGGCAATCAGCCCCAGCATTTT.

The V gene is TRBV5-1, the J gene TRBJ1-5; weak D call: TRBD1 (5 bases). From germline, CDR1 is SGHRS and CDR2 YFSETQ. CDR3 length: 17 amino acids. The V end was cut by 0 bases, the J end by 0 bases, with 13 bases between. CDR3 in DNA: TGCGCCAGCAGCTTGGGGAATGGGGCGGGTAGCAATCAGCCCCAGCATTTT. Protein product: CASSLGNGAGSNQPQHF.

The genes are TRBV6-1 and TRBJ2-5; no definite D call. The germline V gene encodes CDR1 MNHNS and CDR2 SASEGT. The CDR3 extends over 15 amino acids. The V end lost 3 bases, the J end lost 4 bases, and 15 bases lay between the germline ends. The CDR3 nucleotides are TGTGCCAGCAGTGACCTCCCGGCAGTTGGAGAGACCCAGTACTTC. It translates to CASSDLPAVGETQYF.

The chain combines TRBV7-9 with TRBJ2-5; the D is unclear. This CDR3 is built from 15 residues. V was shortened by 3 bases and J by 1 base, with 12 bases between the two germline ends. The V gene's germline CDR1 is SEHNR and CDR2 FQNEAQ (reference sequence). This CDR3 reads CASSFAGSPQETQYF. DNA of the CDR3: TGTGCCAGCAGCTTTGCCGGGTCCCCCCAAGAGACCCAGTACTTC.

The V gene is TRBV28, the J gene TRBJ2-5, with TRBD2 matching 7 bases. Germline trimming cut 8 bases from V and 2 bases from J; bases unmatched to any gene: 11. The CDR3 extends over 15 amino acids. CDR1 and CDR2 (germline): MDHEN, SYDVKM. The CDR3 coding sequence is TGTGCCAGCCACCGTCCAGCGGGATTGCAAGAGACCCAGTACTTC. The encoded protein is CASHRPAGLQETQYF.

The genes are TRBV4-2 and TRBJ2-3; D gene uncertain. Germline CDR1 LGHNA, CDR2 YNFKEQ. The CDR3 is made up of 17 amino acids. Trimming cost V 0 bases and J 2 bases, with 15 bases left between them. The CDR3 DNA follows: TGTGCCAGCAGCCAAGAAGAAATGGCTTCTCTCACAGATACGCAGTATTTT. It translates to CASSQEEMASLTDTQYF.

The chain recombines TRBV14 with TRBJ1-2; 7 positions match TRBD1. CDR3 size: 18 residues. V gave up 1 base and J gave up 7 bases; unmatched junction bases: 18. Germline V gene lookup returns CDR1 SGHDN and CDR2 FVKESK. The CDR3 DNA is TGTGCCAGCAGCCAAGGATCCTCCCAGGGGGATAGGAGAAGTGGCTACACCTTC. It yields the protein CASSQGSSQGDRRSGYTF.

This rearrangement joins TRBV3-1 (or the pseudogene TRBV3-2) to TRBJ2-6; TRBD2 is a possible D gene (5 bases). This CDR3 comprises 16 residues. Germline CDR1 is LGHDT and CDR2 is YNNKEL (reference sequence). V lost 1 base and J lost 0, with 7 bases in between. The CDR3 nucleotides are TGTGCCAGCAGCCAAGGCGGGTTCTCTGGGGCCAACGTCCTGACTTTC. This codes for CASSQGGFSGANVLTF.

The chain has TRBV7-9 and TRBJ2-2; TRBD1 is a possible D gene (6 bases). This CDR3 has 15 amino acids. Germline CDR1 reads SEHNR; CDR2 reads FQNEAQ (reference sequence). The V end was cut by 5 bases, the J end by 7 bases, with 17 bases between. This CDR3 reads CASSDTGNHNGELFF. As DNA, the CDR3 is TGTGCCAGCAGCGATACAGGGAATCACAACGGGGAGCTGTTTTTT.

J is TRBJ1-4 and V is TRBV5-3; D is unresolved. TRBV5-3 is sorted into the ORF group, with uncertain function. The V end lost 5 bases, the J end lost 5 bases, and 7 bases lay between the germline ends. The CDR3 length is 12 residues. The CDR3, as DNA: TGTGCCAGAAGTCAGCCGAATGAAAAACTGTTTTTT. Its protein is CARSQPNEKLFF.

The chain links TRBV15 to TRBJ2-1, with 12 bases lining up with TRBD2. V dropped 0 bases and J dropped 6; count of bases not matched to a gene: 6. In germline, CDR1 is LNHNV, CDR2 YYDKDF (reference sequence). The CDR3 runs 17 residues. This chain's CDR3 is CATSRDSASGRANEQFF. In nucleotides, the CDR3 is TGTGCCACCAGCAGAGATTCGGCTAGCGGGAGGGCCAATGAGCAGTTCTTC.

The V gene is TRBV6-6, the J gene TRBJ1-3; 7 nucleotides match TRBD1. J was trimmed by 1 base and V by 7 bases; bases with no gene match: 4. The germline CDR1 and CDR2 sequences are MNHNY and SVGAGI (reference sequence). The CDR3 consists of 14 residues. The CDR3 sequence: CASTDRVSGNTIYF. The CDR3 bases are TGTGCCAGCACCGACAGGGTATCTGGAAACACCATATATTTT.

This chain uses TRBV10-2 with TRBJ1-1, with 7 bases aligning to TRBD1. This CDR3 is 13 amino acids long. Germline assignment: CDR1 WSHSY and CDR2 SAAADI. Trimming took 4 bases from V and 5 from J; bases not matched to a gene: 4. The CDR3 spells CASSVRGWTEAFF. CDR3 sequence (DNA): TGCGCCAGCAGTGTCAGGGGGTGGACTGAAGCTTTCTTT.

This clone was recorded a few times. V is TRBV15 and J is TRBJ2-1; D perhaps matches TRBD2 (6 bases). Germline CDR1 reads LNHNV; CDR2 reads YYDKDF (reference sequence). This CDR3 has 15 residues. Trimming shortened V by 2 bases and J by 7 bases, and 15 bases separated the two germline ends. CDR3 DNA sequence: TGTGCCACCAGCAGAACGCGGGGTGACGTAAATGAGCAGTTCTTC. Protein: CATSRTRGDVNEQFF.

The chain couples TRBV4-3 to TRBJ1-2; D is perhaps TRBD1 (5 bases). In germline, CDR1 is LGHNA, CDR2 YSLEER. The CDR3 totals 14 residues. Trimming left V 4 bases short and J 8 bases short, with 17 bases between. CDR3: CASSPPGPFGGYTF. The CDR3 nucleotides are TGCGCCAGCAGCCCCCCAGGGCCATTCGGAGGCTACACCTTC.

The V and J genes are TRBV27 and TRBJ1-1, with D maybe TRBD1 (6 bases). The germline V gene has CDR1 MNHEY and CDR2 SMNVEV (reference sequence). V shed 5 bases and J shed 7 bases, with 14 bases lying between them. The CDR3 covers 13 residues. As DNA, the CDR3 is TGTGCCAGCAGTCCCAACAGGGAGGATGAAGCTTTCTTT. Translation: CASSPNREDEAFF.

CDR3 bases: TGTGCCAGCAGTCATCTTATAACCAGAGACCCCTACGAGCAGTACTTC. Translated, it gives CASSHLITRDPYEQYF. The V and J genes are TRBV4-2 and TRBJ2-7; unclear D gene. CDR3 length: 16 residues. Trimming took off 6 bases at V and 2 bases at J, with 20 bases between the two ends. Germline assignment: CDR1 LGHNA and CDR2 YNFKEQ.

There are a few counts of this clone. The chain has TRBV4-2 and TRBJ1-2; D might be TRBD1 (5 bases). Trimming removed 1 base from V and 5 bases from J, with 14 bases in between. There are 15 residues in the CDR3. Per the germline V gene, CDR1 is LGHNA and CDR2 is YNFKEQ. The CDR3 nucleotides read TGTGCCAGCAGCCAAGTGGCCGTGGGGGATTATGGCTACACCTTC. It codes for CASSQVAVGDYGYTF.

The sample holds one count of this clone. The CDR3 spells CASSTGRTSGSSANEQYF. The DNA for the CDR3 is TGTGCCAGCAGTACAGGACGGACTAGCGGGAGCTCCGCCAACGAGCAGTACTTC. This chain joins TRBV2 and TRBJ2-7, with 13 bases aligning to TRBD2. After removal of 5 bases from V and 5 bases from J, the junction contained 15 bases not matched to a gene. From germline, CDR1 is SNHLY and CDR2 FYNNEI. The CDR3 sequence is 18 residues long.

The V call is TRBV18, the J call TRBJ1-5; a weak D match, TRBD1 (5 bases). The CDR3 is 15 residues long. From germline, CDR1 is KGHSH and CDR2 LQKENI. V was clipped by 0 bases and J by 4 bases, with 10 bases between them. For the CDR3, the DNA is TGTGCCAGCTCACCACCGGGACCTCCAAATCAGCCCCAGCATTTT. Translation: CASSPPGPPNQPQHF.

This clone was counted once. J is TRBJ1-1 and V is TRBV4-1; D remains ambiguous. This CDR3 is built from 14 residues. Germline CDR1 reads MGHRA; CDR2 reads YSYEKL. V was cut by 2 bases and J by 1 base, with 8 bases left in between. The CDR3 DNA sequence: TGCGCCAGCAGCCAATGGGAGCGGAACACTGAAGCTTTCTTT. Translation: CASSQWERNTEAFF.

This chain connects TRBV6-4 to TRBJ1-1; D is perhaps TRBD1 (5 bases). V lost 6 bases and J lost 0, with 8 bases in between. Per germline, CDR1 MRHNA and CDR2 SNTAGT. The CDR3 loop spans 13 amino acids. The DNA for the CDR3 is TGTGCCAGCAGAGCGGGGCTGAACACTGAAGCTTTCTTT. Translating gives CASRAGLNTEAFF.

The chain carries TRBV24-1 and TRBJ1-4, with unresolved D. CDR1 and CDR2 (germline): KGHDR, SFDVKD. V lost 4 bases and J lost 1, with 0 bases in between. CDR3 length: 12 amino acids. The CDR3 sequence: CATSETNEKLFF. The CDR3 DNA reads TGTGCCACCAGTGAAACTAATGAAAAACTGTTTTTT.

The gene calls are TRBV11-2 and TRBJ1-4; 11 bases align to TRBD1. The germline V gene encodes CDR1 SGHAT and CDR2 FQNNGV. The V and J ends lost 6 bases and 7 bases, in that order; junction bases with no gene match: 7. The CDR3 consists of 15 residues. The CDR3 DNA follows: TGTGCCAGCAGTTCAAAAGGGACAGGGGGTGAAAAACTGTTTTTT. Translating gives CASSSKGTGGEKLFF.

The rearrangement links TRBV29-1 to TRBJ2-2; 7 bases fit TRBD1. The CDR3 length is 12 residues. Unmatched junction bases numbered 4, after V lost 6 bases and J lost 6 bases. Germline V lookup: CDR1 SQVTM, CDR2 ANQGSEA. For the CDR3, the DNA is TGCAGCGTCCAAGACAGGGCCGGGGAGCTGTTTTTT. It encodes CSVQDRAGELFF.